These T cell receptor beta chains were read from a single sample in a study of response to subunit inactivated influenza vaccine. MiXCR, run by TCRdb on the RT-PCR reads, gives a single entry per CDR3 protein. The table includes more than 400,000 distinct CDR3 sequences, 9.5% to 13% detected once. The specimen was PBMCs from blood, collected roughly 45 days after vaccination. The receptors come from a man aged 50-59 years who received an inactivated influenza vaccine. The conserved cysteine and the conserved F or W are not part of the CDR3 here. A D gene is named only where the DNA matches it firmly.

v_gene	j_gene	d_gene	CDR3aa
TRBV6-5	TRBJ2-1	-	ASSYEGDAYNEQF
TRBV3-1	TRBJ2-7	TRBD2	ASAGTSQTYEQY
TRBV6-2/TRBV6-3	TRBJ2-1	-	ASLKWGHEQF
TRBV28	TRBJ2-7	-	ASSLSGFTYEQY
TRBV7-6	TRBJ1-3	-	ASSLEAGFGNTIY
TRBV7-2	TRBJ2-7	-	ASSFQGNSYEQY
TRBV20-1	TRBJ2-1	-	SARDLGQYNEQF
TRBV4-2	TRBJ2-5	-	ASRYEETQY
TRBV28	TRBJ2-7	TRBD1	ASSSILRQGYEQY
TRBV20-1	TRBJ1-1	TRBD1	SARRQGTMNTEAF
TRBV7-2	TRBJ2-3	-	ASSAGTTTDTQY
TRBV7-2	TRBJ2-1	-	ASSQGHRNNEQF
TRBV3-1	TRBJ2-5	-	ASSQLVETQY
TRBV6-2/TRBV6-3	TRBJ1-6	-	ASSSVGSPLH
TRBV28	TRBJ1-5	-	ASSSGRSGPQH
TRBV10-3	TRBJ2-3	TRBD1	AISETGQGAGGDTQY
TRBV30	TRBJ1-5	-	AWSDGSNQPQH
TRBV7-9	TRBJ1-1	-	ASSYSYRGTEAF
TRBV7-2	TRBJ1-1	-	ASSAIAGNTEAF
TRBV7-2	TRBJ2-7	TRBD2	ASSPGGGASYEQY
TRBV5-1	TRBJ2-5	TRBD1	ASRRTGDQETQY
TRBV18	TRBJ2-3	-	ASSPPTKNTDTQY
TRBV29-1	TRBJ2-3	-	SVDDGASTDTQY
TRBV18	TRBJ2-7	TRBD1	ASSSITGVYEQY
TRBV7-2	TRBJ2-3	-	ASSWGRDVGRVDTQY
TRBV6-1	TRBJ2-7	TRBD1	ASSPDPGQGGGDEQY
TRBV5-1	TRBJ2-7	TRBD1	ASSTRQGIYEQY
TRBV28	TRBJ2-7	TRBD1	ASSPSRDRGHEQY
TRBV6-2/TRBV6-3	TRBJ2-3	TRBD2	ASSYRREGSDTQY
TRBV20-1	TRBJ2-7	TRBD2	SAHQTSGRSYEQY
TRBV19	TRBJ2-1	TRBD1	ASRPPPARGPYNEQF
TRBV5-1	TRBJ2-5	TRBD1	ASSPGQNQETQY
TRBV27	TRBJ2-5	TRBD2	ASSRASGGPVGTQY
TRBV20-1	TRBJ2-7	TRBD2	SAGGLAGGNEQY
TRBV6-2/TRBV6-3	TRBJ2-7	-	ASRLGGAYEQY
TRBV5-1	TRBJ2-1	TRBD2	ASSLADGLGVREQF
TRBV5-1	TRBJ2-2	TRBD1	ASRNRGETGELF
TRBV20-1	TRBJ2-7	-	SARGEGYEQY
TRBV21-1	TRBJ2-4	-	ASSKPRRTSGVAKNIQY
TRBV4-2	TRBJ2-7	-	ASSQIGGYSEQY
TRBV9	TRBJ2-2	TRBD2	ASGGLNTGELF
TRBV20-1	TRBJ1-1	-	SAHLPVNTEAF
TRBV7-2	TRBJ2-1	TRBD2	ASSRTSGGPKEQF
TRBV7-2	TRBJ1-2	-	ASSSPGMGDYGYT
TRBV5-1	TRBJ1-4	-	ASSSTERNEKLF
TRBV10-2	TRBJ2-7	-	ASSDLGPIYEQY
TRBV25-1	TRBJ2-1	-	ASRMQGSHEQF
TRBV6-2/TRBV6-3	TRBJ2-1	TRBD2	ASSYIRLAVAYNEQF
TRBV11-2	TRBJ1-6	-	ASSLGGKGGPREISPLH
TRBV11-2	TRBJ2-2	TRBD1	ASSFDRVTGELF
TRBV7-6	TRBJ2-1	TRBD2	ASSPGTSGRLYNEQF
TRBV29-1	TRBJ2-7	TRBD1	SGGEQGAAEQY
TRBV4-1	TRBJ2-5	-	ASSLKRGGAGYQETQY
TRBV10-2	TRBJ2-3	-	ASSESRGSSSTDTQY
TRBV5-1	TRBJ2-7	TRBD2	ASSFGGTSAHEQY